This TCR beta chain is drawn from a study of radiotherapy plus CTLA-4 blockade in lung cancer. As for the study in general: Of the patients, roughly 17% showed objective responses and more than 30% attained disease control. Findings and caveats of the study: Alongside interferon-beta, early blood T cell clone dynamics were reportedly the best predictor of response. An expansion of tumor-derived TCR clones occurred in blood after radiotherapy plus ipilimumab.

Patients with chemo-refractory metastatic non-small-cell lung cancer received focal radiation plus CTLA-4 blockade with ipilimumab. With regard to this clone: As yet, its antigen is unknown.

Only in-frame clones appear in the TCRdb table, and some are missing; sequencing was by immunoSEQ multiplex PCR. There are about 77,000 clones in the sample; roughly 69% occur only once, and roughly 9.8% lies in the top ten. The TCR sequence derives from a human donor with non-small cell lung cancer whose response to radiotherapy plus ipilimumab could not be evaluated. This material consisted of peripheral blood, taken from a patient treated with radiotherapy plus ipilimumab.

The CDR3 nucleotides are TGTGCCAGCAGCGGAAGACTAGCGGGGGACACCGGGGAGCTGTTTTTT. It yields the protein CASSGRLAGDTGELFF. The V call is TRBV9, the J call TRBJ2-2, with 12 bases fitting TRBD2. After removal of 3 bases from V and 3 bases from J, the junction contained 3 bases not matched to a gene. Per germline, CDR1 SGDLS and CDR2 YYNGEE. This CDR3 comprises 16 residues.